Sequencing of this T cell receptor (beta chain) was carried out in a study of vaccination effects on CD4 cells after COVID-19. For the study at large: Post-vaccine sampling took place a median of 72 days after the second dose.

Viral peptide pools were used in the ViraFEST assay to expand antigen-specific CD4+ T cells, and sequencing came afterward. Isolating CD4+ T cells followed about 11 days of culture. Each person got two doses of an mRNA SARS-CoV-2 vaccine, BNT162b2 or mRNA-1273. Cultures got half-medium changes with IL-2 on days 3 and 7. After removal of 2 bases from V and 0 bases from J, the junction contained 8 bases not matched to a gene. The length of the CDR3 is 17 residues. Germline V gene sequence: CDR1 MNHEY, CDR2 SVGEGT. TCRdb keeps only in-frame clones here, not all; method: immunoSEQ multiplex PCR. The sample holds over 60,000 clones; 74% are singletons and the top ten take approximately 1.5%. With regard to this clone: Its antigen is unidentified.

The sequenced sample was CD4+ T cells from PBMCs cultured with HCoV-229E spike peptides, obtained after COVID-19 vaccination. This TCR derives from a human donor who received a COVID-19 vaccine. The chain is built from TRBV6-2 or TRBV6-3 and TRBJ2-7; 9 bases align to TRBD1. The CDR3 protein is CASSYGAGQGSSYEQYV. As DNA, the CDR3 is TGTGCCAGCAGTTACGGGGCGGGACAGGGAAGCTCCTACGAGCAGTACGTC.